This T cell receptor beta chain was sequenced for a study of response to subunit inactivated influenza vaccine. Findings of the study overall: Each seasonal influenza vaccination, the authors suggested, recruits few new T cells.

In the case of this clonotype: Its target is not known.

Trimming at V came to 7 bases and at J to 0 bases, leaving 21 bases not matched to a gene. This CDR3 region has 20 residues. CDR1 is MDHEN, CDR2 SYDVKM, per germline. One entry per CDR3 protein, called by TCRdb with MiXCR from the RT-PCR reads. The table lists 400,000 to 650,000 distinct CDR3 sequences, approximately 7.3% of them singletons. The rearrangement uses TRBV28 and TRBJ2-1, with 7 nucleotides matching TRBD1. The sequenced sample was PBMCs from blood, obtained roughly 24 months after vaccination. This sequence originates from a man aged 50-75 years who received an inactivated influenza vaccine. CDR3 amino acids: CASNFLRGQGPPSSYNEQFF. Here the CDR3 DNA reads TGTGCCAGCAACTTTCTAAGGGGGCAGGGGCCCCCGAGCTCCTACAATGAGCAGTTCTTC.